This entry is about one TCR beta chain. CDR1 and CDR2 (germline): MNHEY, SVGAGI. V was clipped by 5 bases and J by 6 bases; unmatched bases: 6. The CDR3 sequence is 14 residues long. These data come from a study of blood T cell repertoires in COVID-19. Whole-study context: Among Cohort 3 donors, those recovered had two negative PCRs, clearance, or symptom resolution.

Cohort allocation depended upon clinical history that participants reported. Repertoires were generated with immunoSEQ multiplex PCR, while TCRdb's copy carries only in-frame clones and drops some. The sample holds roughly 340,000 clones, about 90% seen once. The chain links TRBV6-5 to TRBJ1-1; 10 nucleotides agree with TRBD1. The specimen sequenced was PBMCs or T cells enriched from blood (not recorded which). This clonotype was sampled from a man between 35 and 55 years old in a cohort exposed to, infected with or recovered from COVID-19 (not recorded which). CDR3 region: CASSLGQGRPEAFF. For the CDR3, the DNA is TGTGCCAGCAGTCTGGGACAGGGGCGTCCTGAAGCTTTCTTT.